Below are 27 T cell receptor beta chains sequenced from a single sample in a study of T cell clonality in common variable immunodeficiency. General observations from the study: In common variable immunodeficiency, TCR beta chains reportedly carried fewer deletions and N-nucleotide insertions.

Their cognate antigens are unknown. Repertoires were generated with immunoSEQ multiplex PCR, while TCRdb's copy carries only in-frame clones and drops some. This repertoire holds 7,000 to 9,000 clones, and none appear only once. Sequenced input: peripheral blood mononuclear cells. Every receptor here comes from a human donor with common variable immunodeficiency.

This clone was detected only a few times. The read terminates 3 residues before the CDR3 end, so the remaining end is supplied by the germline J gene. V is TRBV18 and J is TRBJ2-4; possibly TRBD1 for D (8 bases). V dropped 0 bases and J dropped 3 bases, with 12 bases sitting between them. In germline, CDR1 is KGHSH, CDR2 LQKENI. This CDR3 region has 16 residues. This chain's CDR3 is CASSPPTGGGKNIQYF. The sequenced CDR3 bases are TGTGCCAGCTCACCACCTACAGGGGGGGGCAAAAACATT.

This clone was seen only a few times. The CDR3 is cut off 3 residues early in the read; its end comes from the germline J gene. The chain recombines TRBV19 with TRBJ1-1; D is uncertain. V dropped 5 bases and J dropped 0 bases, with 13 bases sitting between them. Germline V gene lookup returns CDR1 LNHDA and CDR2 SQIVND (reference sequence). CDR3 length: 15 residues. The CDR3 loop is CASSWQVRMNTEAFF. The covered CDR3 bases are TGTGCCAGTAGTTGGCAGGTGAGGATGAACACTGAA.

This clone has just a few counts. The read ends 3 residues early relative to the CDR3; the germline J gene fills the gap. This chain uses TRBV7-9 with TRBJ2-1; D may be TRBD2 (6 bases). Germline V gene data show CDR1 as SEHNR and CDR2 as FQNEAQ (reference sequence). The V end was cut by 1 base, the J end by 4 bases, with 11 bases between. The length of the CDR3 is 15 residues. The part of the CDR3 DNA that was read is TGTGCCAGCAGCTTAGAGGACTATCGTTACAATGAG. Translation: CASSLEDYRYNE. The CDR3 reads in full as CASSLEDYRYNEQFF.

Details on this clone: Coverage ceases 3 residues before the CDR3 finishes, and the germline J gene fills in the end. This chain joins TRBV2 and TRBJ2-7, with a possible D match to TRBD1 (5 bases). Trimming stripped 4 bases from V and 6 bases from J, with 7 bases between. The CDR3 is 11 residues long. The germline gives CDR1 SNHLY, CDR2 FYNNEI. This CDR3 is CASSVDSEQYF. Incomplete CDR3 DNA: TGTGCCAGCAGTGTAGACAGCGAG.

This clone has more than one count but fewer than ten. The read falls 3 residues short of the CDR3 end, and the missing part is taken from the germline J gene. The chain is built from TRBV19 and TRBJ1-1; D is uncertain. CDR3 size: 11 residues. V lost 7 bases and J 6 bases, leaving 9 bases between the germline ends. CDR1 and CDR2 (germline): LNHDA, SQIVND (reference sequence). CDR3 loop: CASILWPEAFF. CDR3 DNA, as far as it was read: TGTGCCAGTATCCTTTGGCCTGAA.

For this clone: Read sequence stops 3 residues before the CDR3 end, and the germline J gene provides the missing end. V and J are TRBV7-9 and TRBJ2-1, with D unclear. The germline V gene has CDR1 SEHNR and CDR2 FQNEAQ (reference sequence). The CDR3 length is 13 residues. Trimming shortened V by 1 base and J by 8 bases, and 9 bases separated the two germline ends. The DNA read from the CDR3 is TGTGCCAGCAGCTTAGAGGCCCTCCATGAG. Its protein product is CASSLEALHE. The whole CDR3 region reads CASSLEALHEQFF.

Only a few counts were recorded for this clone. The read is 3 residues too short to cover the CDR3 end, so that end is filled in from the germline J gene. The chain links TRBV7-9 to TRBJ2-1; possibly TRBD2 for D (5 bases). Trimming took off 2 bases at V and 2 bases at J, with 7 bases between the two ends. This CDR3 has 14 amino acids. Germline V gene sequence: CDR1 SEHNR, CDR2 FQNEAQ (reference sequence). The CDR3 loop is CASSLIGAYNEQFF. CDR3 bases read: TGTGCCAGCAGCTTAATCGGGGCCTACAATGAG.

There are a few counts of this clone. The CDR3 end falls 3 residues outside the read, so it is completed with the germline J gene. The genes are TRBV19 and TRBJ1-1, with 8 bases lining up with TRBD1. V was clipped by 7 bases and J by 7 bases; unmatched bases: 14. The CDR3 consists of 15 residues. The germline CDR1 and CDR2 sequences are LNHDA and SQIVND (reference sequence). The CDR3 is CASIDISGGSVEAFF. CDR3 DNA (partial): TGTGCCAGTATTGATATATCAGGGGGCTCGGTTGAA.

The sample holds a few counts of this clone. With the read ending 3 residues before the CDR3 end, the germline J gene is used to fill in that end. The V and J genes are TRBV7-9 and TRBJ1-2, with 9 bases lining up with TRBD1. Trimming at V came to 5 bases and at J to 7 bases, leaving 8 bases not matched to a gene. The CDR3 loop spans 14 amino acids. Looked up from germline, CDR1 is SEHNR and CDR2 is FQNEAQ (reference sequence). The CDR3 DNA, read in part, is TGTGCCAGCAGCCCAGGACAGGGGACCCTTGGC. Residues: CASSPGQGTLG. Given in full, the CDR3 is CASSPGQGTLGYTF. The full variable domain, rest sourced from reference TRBV7-9 and TRBJ1-2, is DTGVSQNPRHKITKRGQNVTFRCDPISEHNRLYWYRQTLGQGPEFLTYFQNEAQLEKSRLLSDRFSAERPKGSFSTLEIQRTEQGDSAMYLCASSPGQGTLGYTFGSGTRLTVV.

In this sample, this clone is medium-sized. Read sequence stops 3 residues before the CDR3 end, and the germline J gene provides the missing end. The chain has TRBV29-1 and TRBJ2-7, with D perhaps TRBD1 (6 bases). CDR1 is SQVTM, CDR2 ANQGSEA, per germline. The CDR3 is 12 amino acids. V lost 6 bases and J lost 2, with 11 bases in between. This CDR3 is CSVLTGAYEQYF. Incomplete CDR3 DNA: TGCAGCGTACTGACAGGAGCCTACGAG.

For this clone: The sequenced fragment ends 3 residues before the CDR3 boundary, so the rest is inferred from the germline J gene. The chain joins TRBV7-3 to TRBJ2-1; possible D gene TRBD1, 5 bases. The CDR3 sequence is 13 residues long. V was pared by 3 bases and J by 6 bases, with 9 bases between. Germline values: CDR1 SGHTA, CDR2 FQGTGA. The CDR3 is CASSLLGVNEQFF. Partial CDR3 DNA: TGTGCCAGCAGCTTGCTAGGGGTCAATGAG.

Comment on this clone: With the read ending 3 residues before the CDR3 end, the germline J gene is used to fill in that end. The chain uses TRBV7-2 and TRBJ1-1; 8 nucleotides line up with TRBD1. Germline values: CDR1 SGHTA, CDR2 FQGNSA. V trimming: 6 bases; J trimming: 1 base; junction bases outside the gene matches: 4. The length of the CDR3 is 14 residues. CDR3: CASRQGQGNTEAFF. Partial CDR3 DNA: TGTGCCAGCAGACAAGGACAGGGGAACACTGAA. The complete variable domain, with remaining parts taken from reference TRBV7-2 and TRBJ1-1, reads GAGVSQSPSNKVTEKGKDVELRCDPISGHTALYWYRQSLGQGLEFLIYFQGNSAPDKSGLPSDRFSAERTGGSVSTLTIQRTQQEDSAVYLCASRQGQGNTEAFFGQGTRLTVV.

Points on this clone: Read data end 3 residues before the CDR3 end; the end is taken from the germline J gene. The chain uses TRBV11-2 and TRBJ2-5, with 13 bases lining up with TRBD2. Germline V CDR1 and CDR2: SGHAT, FQNNGV. The V segment lost 5 bases and the J segment 4 bases; nucleotides outside the gene matches: 4. This CDR3 has 15 amino acids. CDR3 amino acids: CASSRGLAGVETQYF. Partial CDR3 DNA: TGTGCCAGCAGCAGAGGACTAGCGGGAGTAGAGACC.

As concerns this clone: With the read ending 3 residues before the CDR3 end, the germline J gene is used to fill in that end. The chain uses TRBV19 and TRBJ1-5, with D perhaps TRBD1 (6 bases). This CDR3 is built from 15 residues. In germline, CDR1 is LNHDA, CDR2 SQIVND (reference sequence). Trimming took 5 bases from V and 5 from J, leaving 16 bases between them. The CDR3 bases that were read are TGTGCCAGTAGTGGCGACAGGCATGCTGATCAGCCC. This sequence encodes CASSGDRHADQP. The CDR3 as a whole reads CASSGDRHADQPQHF.

This clone is labeled as medium-sized. The CDR3 goes on 3 residues after the read ends, and that part is filled in from the germline J gene. This chain links TRBV6-1 with TRBJ2-3, with 8 bases that match TRBD2. J was trimmed by 4 bases and V by 0 bases; bases with no gene match: 6. CDR1 and CDR2 (germline): MNHNS, SASEGT. This CDR3 comprises 16 residues. The sequenced CDR3 bases are TGTGCCAGCAGTGAAGCGGCGGGAGGTTCTGCAGATACG. This sequence encodes CASSEAAGGSADT. The CDR3 in its entirety is CASSEAAGGSADTQYF.

This clone was found a few times. The observed sequence ends 3 residues before the CDR3 terminus, with the missing tail filled in from the germline J gene. The chain is built from TRBV19 and TRBJ2-5, with TRBD1 matching 10 bases. This CDR3 spans 16 amino acids. Trimming cost V 5 bases and J 1 base; bases outside gene matches: 7. Germline V gene lookup returns CDR1 LNHDA and CDR2 SQIVND (reference sequence). The CDR3 region is CASSPWTGGGQETQYF. The DNA read from the CDR3 is TGTGCCAGTAGTCCCTGGACAGGGGGTGGCCAAGAGACC.

This clone was seen more than once but under ten times. The observed sequence ends 3 residues before the CDR3 terminus, with the missing tail filled in from the germline J gene. This chain connects TRBV7-2 to TRBJ2-1; possibly TRBD2 for D (7 bases). The CDR3 is 15 amino acids. Germline values: CDR1 SGHTA, CDR2 FQGNSA. V shed 2 bases and J shed 8 bases, with 16 bases lying between them. The CDR3 reads CASSLNGRGSDEQFF. The sequenced CDR3 bases are TGTGCCAGCAGCTTAAATGGGAGGGGGTCCGATGAG.

This clone was seen more than once but under ten times. The CDR3 goes on 3 residues after the read ends, and that part is filled in from the germline J gene. V usage is TRBV18 and J usage is TRBJ2-2; D might be TRBD1 (5 bases). The V end was cut by 2 bases, the J end by 3 bases, with 10 bases between. The V gene's germline CDR1 is KGHSH and CDR2 LQKENI. The CDR3 runs 15 residues. The CDR3 here is CASSPRQKDTGELFF. The DNA read from the CDR3 is TGTGCCAGCTCACCAAGACAGAAGGACACCGGGGAG.

In regard to this clone: The sequence runs out 3 residues before the end of the CDR3; the remainder is reconstructed from the germline J gene. This chain connects TRBV5-6 to TRBJ2-3; D possibly corresponds to TRBD1 (5 bases). This CDR3 comprises 15 residues. Trimming pared 4 bases from V and 2 bases from J, leaving 14 bases between. The germline gives CDR1 SGHDT, CDR2 YYEEEE. CDR3 sequence: CASSPTGAVTDTQYF. The CDR3 bases that were read are TGTGCCAGCAGCCCCACAGGCGCGGTCACAGATACG.

This clone was recorded a few times. The observed sequence ends 3 residues before the CDR3 terminus, with the missing tail filled in from the germline J gene. The chain is built from TRBV19 and TRBJ2-2, with D unclear. Trimming stripped 5 bases from V and 3 bases from J, with 16 bases between. Germline CDR1 LNHDA, CDR2 SQIVND (reference sequence). The CDR3 loop spans 16 amino acids. CDR3 protein: CASSASVGLHTGELFF. The CDR3 DNA, read in part, is TGTGCCAGTAGTGCGTCCGTAGGGTTACACACCGGGGAG.

Regarding this clone: The read finishes 3 residues shy of the CDR3 end, and the germline J gene is used to complete it. The chain has TRBV6-2 or TRBV6-3 and TRBJ2-3; no definite D call. Germline CDR1 reads MNHEY; CDR2 reads SVGEGT. The CDR3 totals 13 residues. V was pared by 2 bases and J by 0 bases, with 3 bases between. Incomplete CDR3 DNA: TGTGCCAGCAGTTACACTAGCACAGATACG. Translated: CASSYTSTDT. The whole CDR3 protein is CASSYTSTDTQYF.

In the case of this clone: The read terminates 3 residues before the CDR3 end, so the remaining end is supplied by the germline J gene. The chain couples TRBV7-2 to TRBJ2-1; 9 bases line up with TRBD1. CDR1 is SGHTA, CDR2 FQGNSA, per germline. V gave up 4 bases and J gave up 0 bases; unmatched junction bases: 1. The CDR3 spans 15 residues. The CDR3 sequence is CASSSTGGSYNEQFF. The DNA read from the CDR3 is TGTGCCAGCAGCTCGACAGGGGGCTCCTACAATGAG.

Comment on this clone: The read comes to an end 3 residues before the CDR3 does, leaving the germline J gene to fill in the end. The chain joins TRBV2 to TRBJ2-3; 12 bases line up with TRBD2. This CDR3 comprises 17 residues. Trimming took 3 bases from V and 2 from J; bases not matched to a gene: 6. From germline, CDR1 is SNHLY and CDR2 FYNNEI. CDR3 region: CASSDRTSGITTDTQYF. The CDR3 DNA, read in part, is TGTGCCAGCAGTGACCGGACTAGCGGGATTACCACAGATACG.

About this clone itself: The DNA ends 3 residues before the CDR3 does, and the rest of the CDR3 is filled in from the germline J gene. The chain employs TRBV7-9 and TRBJ2-7; TRBD2 is a possible D gene (6 bases). This CDR3 region has 14 residues. Germline V gene lookup returns CDR1 SEHNR and CDR2 FQNEAQ (reference sequence). Between the trimmed V and J ends, which lost 5 bases and 4 bases, there was a span of 15 bases. The CDR3 here is CASSAARGGYEQYF. CDR3 bases read: TGTGCCAGCAGCGCAGCTAGGGGAGGATACGAG.

Regarding this clone: The CDR3 is cut off 3 residues early in the read; its end comes from the germline J gene. This rearrangement joins TRBV7-2 to TRBJ2-1; 9 bases line up with TRBD2. V lost 5 bases to trimming and J lost 2 bases; unmatched junction nucleotides: 4. The CDR3 has 15 residues. Germline-derived CDR1 and CDR2 are SGHTA and FQGNSA. Partial CDR3 DNA: TGTGCCAGCAGCCAGACTAGCGGACCCTACAATGAG. This encodes CASSQTSGPYNE. Given in full, the CDR3 is CASSQTSGPYNEQFF.

As for this clone: Sequencing ends 3 residues short of the CDR3 end; the germline J gene provides the rest. The chain recombines TRBV11-2 with TRBJ2-3, with D perhaps matching TRBD2 (7 bases). Germline values: CDR1 SGHAT, CDR2 FQNNGV. The CDR3 has 15 residues. V was pared by 5 bases and J by 3 bases, with 15 bases between. The CDR3 DNA, read in part, is TGTGCCAGCAGCCCTAGGGGGGGATTGACAGATACG. It codes for CASSPRGGLTDT. From start to end, the CDR3 is CASSPRGGLTDTQYF.

On this clone itself: Coverage ceases 3 residues before the CDR3 finishes, and the germline J gene fills in the end. The rearrangement links TRBV7-9 to TRBJ2-5; D is unresolved. The germline V gene encodes CDR1 SEHNR and CDR2 FQNEAQ (reference sequence). The CDR3 has 11 residues. Trimming stripped 4 bases from V and 5 bases from J, with 5 bases between. The DNA read from the CDR3 is TGTGCCAGCAGCTGGCGGGAGACC. It translates to CASSWRET. The whole CDR3 reads CASSWRETQYF. Using reference TRBV7-9 and TRBJ2-5 for the parts outside the CDR3, the full variable domain is DTGVSQNPRHKITKRGQNVTFRCDPISEHNRLYWYRQTLGQGPEFLTYFQNEAQLEKSRLLSDRFSAERPKGSFSTLEIQRTEQGDSAMYLCASSWRETQYFGPGTRLLVL.